This section outlines one TCR beta chain sequence together with its context. The target antigen is unknown. This sample was taken from a study of OX40 agonist ivuxolimab in advanced cancers. General study findings and limits: The 0.1-3.0 mg/kg partial responders had among the lowest clonal expansion. Antigen specificity remained undetermined for the expanded peripheral T cells.

Sequenced by immunoSEQ multiplex PCR; TCRdb stores in-frame clones only, minus some. Of 96,000 or so clones listed, under 90% were seen once; the top ten hold roughly 5.8%. This material consisted of CD4+ or CD8+ T cells sorted from blood, taken in a trial of the OX40 agonist ivuxolimab. The sequence was collected from an adult with an advanced solid tumor such as melanoma, head and neck, liver or kidney cancer.

This chain's CDR3 is CATSDRGHGYTF. The CDR3 DNA is TGTGCCACTTCGGACAGGGGCCATGGCTACACCTTC. The gene calls are TRBV19 and TRBJ1-2, with 9 bases fitting TRBD1. V dropped 10 bases and J dropped 6; count of bases not matched to a gene: 6. Germline V gene lookup returns CDR1 LNHDA and CDR2 SQIVND (reference sequence). The CDR3 loop spans 12 amino acids.